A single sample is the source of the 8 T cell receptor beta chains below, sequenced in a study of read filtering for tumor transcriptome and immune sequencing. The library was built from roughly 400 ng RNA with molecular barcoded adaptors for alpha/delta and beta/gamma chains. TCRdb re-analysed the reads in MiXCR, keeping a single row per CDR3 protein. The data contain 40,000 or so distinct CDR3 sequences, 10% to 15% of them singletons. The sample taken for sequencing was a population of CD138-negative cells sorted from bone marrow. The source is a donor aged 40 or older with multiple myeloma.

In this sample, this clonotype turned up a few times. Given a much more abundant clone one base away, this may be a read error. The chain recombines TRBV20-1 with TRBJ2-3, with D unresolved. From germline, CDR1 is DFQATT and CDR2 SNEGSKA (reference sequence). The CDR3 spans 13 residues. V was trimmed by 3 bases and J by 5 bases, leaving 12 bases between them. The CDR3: CSASVASGDTQYF. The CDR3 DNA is TGCAGTGCTAGTGTGGCCAGTGGAGATACGCAGTATTTT.

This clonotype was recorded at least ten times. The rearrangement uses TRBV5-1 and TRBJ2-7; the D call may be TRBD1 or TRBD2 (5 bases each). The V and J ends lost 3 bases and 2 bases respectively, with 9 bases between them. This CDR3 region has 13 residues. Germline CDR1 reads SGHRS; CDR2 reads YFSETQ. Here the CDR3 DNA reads TGCGCCAGCAGCTGGGACGGAGCCTACGAGCAGTACTTC. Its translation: CASSWDGAYEQYF.

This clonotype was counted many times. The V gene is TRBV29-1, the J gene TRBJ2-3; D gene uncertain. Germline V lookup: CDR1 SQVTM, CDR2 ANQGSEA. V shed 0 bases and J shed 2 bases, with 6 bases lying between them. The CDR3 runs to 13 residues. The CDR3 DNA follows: TGCAGCGTTGAAGAAGGGAACACAGATACGCAGTATTTT. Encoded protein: CSVEEGNTDTQYF.

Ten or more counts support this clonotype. The CDR3 loop reads CASSDWELPDTQYF. Written as DNA, the CDR3 is TGTGCCAGCAGTGATTGGGAGCTCCCAGATACGCAGTATTTT. The V and J genes are TRBV2 and TRBJ2-3, with D tentatively TRBD2 (5 bases). CDR1 and CDR2 from the germline V gene are SNHLY and FYNNEI. V was cut by 3 bases and J by 4 bases, with 11 bases left in between. The CDR3 loop spans 14 amino acids.

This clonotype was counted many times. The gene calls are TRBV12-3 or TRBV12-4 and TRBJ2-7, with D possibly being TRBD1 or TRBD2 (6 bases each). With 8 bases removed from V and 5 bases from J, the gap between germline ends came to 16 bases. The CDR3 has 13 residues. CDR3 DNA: TGTGCCAGCCGTCCGTGGGGGGCGGACGAGCAGTACTTC. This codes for CASRPWGADEQYF.

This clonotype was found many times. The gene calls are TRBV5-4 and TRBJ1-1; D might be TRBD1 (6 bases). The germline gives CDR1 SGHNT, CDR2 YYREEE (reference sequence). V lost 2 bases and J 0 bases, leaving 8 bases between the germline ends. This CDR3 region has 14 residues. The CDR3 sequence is CASSFGTLNTEAFF. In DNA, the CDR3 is TGTGCCAGCAGCTTCGGGACACTGAACACTGAAGCTTTCTTT.

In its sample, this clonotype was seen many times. CDR3 bases: TGTGCCAGCAGTTTATGGGGGACTCAGGATACGCAGTATTTT. Amino acids: CASSLWGTQDTQYF. The chain joins TRBV27 to TRBJ2-3; a possible D gene is TRBD2 (6 bases). V lost 1 base and J lost 6, with 11 bases in between. The CDR3 runs to 14 residues. Germline V gives CDR1 MNHEY, CDR2 SMNVEV (reference sequence).

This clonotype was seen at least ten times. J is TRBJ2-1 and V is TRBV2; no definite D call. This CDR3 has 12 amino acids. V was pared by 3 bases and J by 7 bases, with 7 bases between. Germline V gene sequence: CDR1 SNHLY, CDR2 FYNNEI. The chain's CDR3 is CASSDHWNEQFF. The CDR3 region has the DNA TGTGCCAGCAGTGATCACTGGAATGAGCAGTTCTTC.